Below, 20 T cell receptor beta chains from the same sample are listed, as sequenced in a study of read filtering for tumor transcriptome and immune sequencing. The library was built from around 0.4 ug RNA with molecular barcoded adaptors for alpha/delta and beta/gamma chains. TCRdb used MiXCR to reprocess the reads, holding one entry per CDR3 protein. The sample shows around 30,000 distinct CDR3 sequences, under 20% of them seen only once. Sequenced sample: a population of CD138-negative cells sorted from bone marrow. Every receptor here comes from a donor over 35 with multiple myeloma.

This clonotype was recorded at least ten times. The V call is TRBV11-2, the J call TRBJ2-1, with 15 bases that match TRBD2. V was clipped by 5 bases and J by 0 bases; unmatched bases: 5. Germline assignment: CDR1 SGHAT and CDR2 FQNNGV. The CDR3 runs 18 residues. The CDR3 is CASSGLAGGLSSYNEQFF. The CDR3 nucleotides are TGTGCCAGCAGCGGACTAGCGGGAGGGCTAAGCTCCTACAATGAGCAGTTCTTC.

Remarks on this clonotype: This may arise from a read error, as a much more abundant clone is one base away. The chain joins TRBV25-1 to TRBJ1-1; 7 bases are shared with TRBD1. The CDR3 has 13 amino acids. Germline CDR1 MGHDK, CDR2 SYGVNS. Here the CDR3 reads CASRGTANPEAFF. CDR3 nucleotide sequence: TGTGCCAGCAGAGGGACAGCGAACCCTGAAGCTTTCTTT.

This clonotype was found a few times. A read error may explain this, as a much larger clone is one base away. The rearrangement links TRBV12-3 or TRBV12-4 to TRBJ1-4; possibly TRBD1 for D (5 bases). The CDR3 runs to 14 residues. The CDR3 here is CASCGGATNEKPFF. CDR3 DNA sequence: TGTGCCAGTTGCGGAGGGGCAACTAATGAAAAACCGTTTTTT.

This clonotype was picked up many times. This chain joins TRBV18 and TRBJ2-3; D may be TRBD2 (7 bases). The V end lost 6 bases, the J end lost 4 bases, and 17 bases lay between the germline ends. Germline lookup yields CDR1 KGHSH and CDR2 LQKENI. CDR3 length: 15 amino acids. The CDR3: CASSTTGGSADTQYF. The CDR3 nucleotides read TGTGCCAGCTCTACCACGGGGGGCTCGGCAGATACGCAGTATTTT.

This clonotype was seen repeatedly, ten times or more. The chain is built from TRBV7-2 and TRBJ2-7; 8 positions match TRBD1. CDR1 is SGHTA and CDR2 is FQGNSA in the germline V gene. The CDR3 is 14 amino acids. The junction had 9 bases not matched to a gene; V was cut back by 5 bases and J by 6 bases. The CDR3 reads CASSRDRGFSEQYF. In DNA, the CDR3 is TGTGCCAGCAGCCGTGACAGGGGATTCTCCGAGCAGTACTTC.

This clonotype was detected ten times or more. The chain joins TRBV21-1 to TRBJ2-3; the table gives TRBD1 as D, unverified against the DNA. TRBV21-1 is an annotated pseudogene. The CDR3 contains 15 residues. CDR3 in amino acids: CASSVGGVSTDTQYF. CDR3 nucleotide sequence: TGTGCCAGCAGCGTTGGGGGAGTAAGCACAGATACGCAGTATTTT.

This clonotype was detected only a few times. Possible read error: a much larger clone is one base away. The rearrangement uses TRBV10-3 and TRBJ2-2; 7 bases line up with TRBD1. Germline V CDR1 and CDR2: ENHRY, SYGVKD. The CDR3 sequence is 14 residues long. The CDR3 loop reads CAVSDREPTGELFF. Here the CDR3 DNA reads TGTGCCGTCAGTGACAGGGAGCCCACCGGGGAGCTGTTTTTT.

Regarding this clonotype: The germline gene is not matched at one end of the junction; a read error may be the cause. J is TRBJ2-1 and V is TRBV28; possibly TRBD2 for D (5 bases). This CDR3 spans 15 amino acids. Germline CDR1 reads MDHEN; CDR2 reads SYDVKM. The CDR3 spells CASSFTLRWRNDQFF. The CDR3 DNA reads as TGTGCCAGCAGTTTCACCCTTCGGTGGAGGAATGATCAGTTCTTC.

This clonotype was recorded many times. The J gene is TRBJ1-4, the V gene TRBV25-1, with D possibly matching TRBD1 (5 bases). V was cut by 3 bases and J by 13 bases, with 9 bases left in between. Germline V gives CDR1 MGHDK, CDR2 SYGVNS. This CDR3 has 11 residues. DNA for the CDR3: TGTGCCAGCAGTGAGGCGAGGGGACTGTTTTTT. Protein: CASSEARGLFF.

J is TRBJ2-3 and V is TRBV7-9; D may be TRBD1 or TRBD2 (6 bases each). The V end was cut by 8 bases, the J end by 0 bases, with 12 bases between. The CDR3 has 14 residues. Germline CDR1 and CDR2: SEHNR and FQNEAQ (reference sequence). The DNA of the CDR3 is TGTGCCAGCTCCCGGGGGCCTAGCACAGATACGCAGTATTTT. Translated, it gives CASSRGPSTDTQYF.

V is TRBV27 and J is TRBJ2-3; 7 bases are shared with TRBD2. The CDR3 extends over 18 amino acids. Trimming took 5 bases from V and 0 from J; bases not matched to a gene: 14. Germline CDR1 reads MNHEY; CDR2 reads SMNVEV (reference sequence). The DNA of the CDR3 is TGTGCCAGCAGTCCGACCGGGTCGGCGGGAGCTAGCACAGATACGCAGTATTTT. Protein sequence: CASSPTGSAGASTDTQYF.

This clonotype occurred many times. This chain links TRBV7-9 with TRBJ2-5; D possibly uses TRBD1 or TRBD2 (6 bases each). The CDR3 is 15 amino acids. V was pared by 3 bases and J by 0 bases, with 11 bases between. Per the germline V gene, CDR1 is SEHNR and CDR2 is FQNEAQ (reference sequence). CDR3 sequence (DNA): TGTGCCAGCAGCTTGATGGGGGGCAACCAAGAGACCCAGTACTTC. This codes for CASSLMGGNQETQYF.

V gene TRBV2 combines with J gene TRBJ2-1; D is unresolved. The CDR3 has 12 amino acids. In germline, CDR1 is SNHLY, CDR2 FYNNEI. Between the trimmed V and J ends, which lost 5 bases and 8 bases, there was a span of 10 bases. CDR3 bases: TGTGCCAGCAGTATAACCGGCGATGAGCAGTTCTTC. Translated: CASSITGDEQFF.

Notes on this clonotype: Since no conserved phenylalanine or tryptophan closes the CDR3, a read error is the likely cause. The chain couples TRBV28 to TRBJ2-2; 9 nucleotides align to TRBD1. CDR1 and CDR2 from the germline V gene are MDHEN and SYDVKM. The CDR3 contains 18 residues. J was trimmed by 2 bases and V by 8 bases; bases with no gene match: 15. In DNA, the CDR3 is TGTGCCAGCCGTTCCAACCCGGGACAGGGCTCTAACACCGGGGAGCTGTTTCTT. Translated: CASRSNPGQGSNTGELFL.

This clonotype appeared many times. The genes are TRBV20-1 and TRBJ1-2, with 11 bases matching TRBD1. CDR1 and CDR2 from the germline V gene are DFQATT and SNEGSKA (reference sequence). V was clipped by 4 bases and J by 5 bases; unmatched bases: 12. The CDR3 has 16 residues. The CDR3 DNA reads TGCAGTGCTACCGACACCCCCGGGACAGGGGGGTATGGCTACACCTTC. It translates to CSATDTPGTGGYGYTF.

This clonotype appeared many times. This chain connects TRBV4-1 to TRBJ2-3; TRBD2 matches at 8 bases. CDR3 length: 16 amino acids. With V trimmed by 8 bases and J by 4 bases, 14 bases remained unmatched. Germline lookup yields CDR1 MGHRA and CDR2 YSYEKL. The CDR3 protein is CASGTPLADVADTQYF. CDR3 DNA: TGCGCCAGCGGCACGCCACTAGCGGACGTGGCAGATACGCAGTATTTT.

This clonotype was counted many times. The V gene is TRBV7-9, the J gene TRBJ2-3, with 7 bases matching TRBD1. V was clipped by 2 bases and J by 4 bases; unmatched bases: 3. The germline V gene encodes CDR1 SEHNR and CDR2 FQNEAQ (reference sequence). The CDR3 runs to 14 residues. In DNA form, the CDR3 reads TGTGCCAGCAGCTTAAGTACAGGGGCAGATACGCAGTATTTT. It is translated as CASSLSTGADTQYF.

This clonotype was picked up many times. This chain joins TRBV11-2 and TRBJ2-7; 11 bases map to TRBD2. V shed 5 bases, J shed 3 bases, and the junction held 6 bases outside the gene matches. CDR3 size: 15 residues. Looked up from germline, CDR1 is SGHAT and CDR2 is FQNNGV. CDR3 coding DNA: TGTGCCAGCAGCCGATCCGGGACTAGCGGCTACGAGCAGTACTTC. It codes for CASSRSGTSGYEQYF.

In this sample, this clonotype turned up a few times. The rearrangement joins TRBV6-1 to TRBJ2-3, with a possible D match to TRBD1 (6 bases). The CDR3 totals 14 residues. Deletions cut 0 bases from V and 4 bases from J, with 8 bases between. Germline V gene data show CDR1 as MNHNS and CDR2 as SASEGT. The CDR3 sequence: CASSEAGGADTQYF. For the CDR3, the DNA is TGTGCCAGCAGTGAAGCAGGGGGTGCAGATACGCAGTATTTT.

This clonotype was detected a few times. This may stem from a read error, because a much larger clone lies one nucleotide away. This sequence joins TRBV20-1 and TRBJ2-7, with D maybe TRBD1 (6 bases). This CDR3 spans 14 amino acids. The V gene's germline CDR1 is DFQATT and CDR2 SNEGSKA (reference sequence). The CDR3 DNA sequence: TGCGGTGCTAGAGCCGGGGACATCCCCGCCGAGCAGTACTTC. Protein: CGARAGDIPAEQYF.